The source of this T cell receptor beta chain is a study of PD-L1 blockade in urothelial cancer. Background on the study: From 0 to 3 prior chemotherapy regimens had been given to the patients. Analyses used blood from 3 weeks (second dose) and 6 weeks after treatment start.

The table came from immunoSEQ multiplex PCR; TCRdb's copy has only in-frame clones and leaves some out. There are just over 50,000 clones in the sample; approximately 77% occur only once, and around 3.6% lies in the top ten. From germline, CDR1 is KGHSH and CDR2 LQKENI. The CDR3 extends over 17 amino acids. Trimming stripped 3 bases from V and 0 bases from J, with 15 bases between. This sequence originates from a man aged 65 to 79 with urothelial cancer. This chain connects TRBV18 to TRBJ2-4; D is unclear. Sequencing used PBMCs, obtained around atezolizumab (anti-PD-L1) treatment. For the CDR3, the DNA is TGTGCCAGCTCACCCGGGTTTGATTTCCTAGCCAAAAACATTCAGTACTTC. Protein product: CASSPGFDFLAKNIQYF.